These T cell receptor beta chains were read from a single sample in a study of identical twins. TCRdb fed the 5' RACE reads into MiXCR, producing one record per CDR3 protein. The sample records approximately 680,000 distinct CDR3 sequences, roughly 7.1% being singletons. These data also featured in a second study, about yellow fever vaccine responses in identical twins.

The sample was PBMCs. All receptors derive from a woman between 18 and 29 years old in good health. CDR3s include the opening cysteine and the closing phenylalanine or tryptophan. A D gene is named only where the DNA matches it firmly. A clone size is listed for some rows: how often the clone was seen (once, few, many), or a class if it is expanded.

-	-	TRBV11-2	TRBJ2-1	TGTGCCAGTAGGTCAGGGTCTAATGAGCAGTTCTTC	CASRSGSNEQFF
-	-	TRBV24-1	TRBJ1-5	TGTGCCACCAGTGACGGGTATCAGCCCCAGCATTTT	CATSDGYQPQHF
TRBD2	-	TRBV7-2	TRBJ2-5	TGTGCCAGCAGCTTTCAGGGACTACTAAAAGAGACCCAGTACTTC	CASSFQGLLKETQYF
-	-	TRBV20-1	TRBJ1-1	TGCAGTGCACACAGGGCTTCCACTGAAGCTTTCTTT	CSAHRASTEAFF
-	few	TRBV6-5	TRBJ2-2	TGTGCCAGCAGTTACTATAGGAACACCGGGGAGCTGTTTTTT	CASSYYRNTGELFF
-	few	TRBV11-1	TRBJ1-4	TGTGCCAGCAGCTTAGTTCGGGGTCTTTTGAGCTTTGGTGATGAAAAACTGTTTTTT	CASSLVRGLLSFGDEKLFF
TRBD1	few	TRBV5-1	TRBJ1-5	TGCGCCAGCAGTCGCCTACCCAGCGGGACAGGGTATGATCAGCCCCAGCATTTT	CASSRLPSGTGYDQPQHF
-	few	TRBV7-9	TRBJ2-2	TGTGCCAGCAGCCGCCGGGCGGTAGCGGAGAACACCGGGGAGCTGTTTTTT	CASSRRAVAENTGELFF
-	many	TRBV12-5	TRBJ2-3	TGTGCTAGTGGTGCGGGTGAAACGCAGTATTTT	CASGAGETQYF
-	few	TRBV7-9	TRBJ2-1	TGTGCCAGCAGCTCTTCCGGGGAGAATTACAATGAGCAGTTCTTC	CASSSSGENYNEQFF
-	-	TRBV6-5	TRBJ2-4	TGTGCCAGCAGTTACTCTTCTCTAGCCAAAAACATTCAGTACTTC	CASSYSSLAKNIQYF
-	-	TRBV29-1	TRBJ2-7	TGCAGCGTGGTCACAGGGAGCGAGCAGTACTTC	CSVVTGSEQYF
-	-	TRBV29-1	TRBJ2-7	TGCAGCTCACGGGTCAACGAGCAGTACTTC	CSSRVNEQYF
-	many	TRBV12-3/TRBV12-4	TRBJ1-2	TGTGCCAGCAGTTTTGAGTATCGCTACACCTTC	CASSFEYRYTF
-	-	TRBV5-1	TRBJ2-1	TGCGCCAGCAGCTTGTTTCAGTCAGAGTCCTACAATGAGCAGTTCTTC	CASSLFQSESYNEQFF
TRBD1	many	TRBV6-5	TRBJ1-1	TGTGCCAGCAGTTACTCGAGGGGGCGGTTGGGCACTGAAGCTTTCTTT	CASSYSRGRLGTEAFF
TRBD1	few	TRBV29-1	TRBJ2-5	TGCAGCGCCCGAGGGGGGACAGGGGGCGAAGAGACCCAGTACTTC	CSARGGTGGEETQYF
-	few	TRBV12-3/TRBV12-4	TRBJ2-2	TGTGCCAGCAGTTTAGCGCGAAGGGGCGTTATTACCGGGGAGCTGTTTTTT	CASSLARRGVITGELFF
TRBD1	-	TRBV18	TRBJ1-1	TGTGCCAGCTCACCCCGTGGACAGGGACCCCAATTT	CASSPRGQGPQF
TRBD2	-	TRBV12-3/TRBV12-4	TRBJ2-1	TGTGCCAGCAGTCGTTACCCGTTCCTCAGCGGGGGGGGGTACTTCTTC	CASSRYPFLSGGGYFF
TRBD2	-	TRBV3-1	TRBJ2-1	TGTGCCAGCAGCGACGCTGCTAGCGGGGTGTTCTACAATGAGCAGTTCTTC	CASSDAASGVFYNEQFF
TRBD2	few	TRBV15	TRBJ2-7	TGTGCCACCAGCAGGAAGCGGGAGTATCGCGAGCAGTACTTC	CATSRKREYREQYF
-	many	TRBV7-9	TRBJ1-6	TGTGCCAGCAGCTTAGATCAGAATAGGAATTCACCCCTCCACTTT	CASSLDQNRNSPLHF
-	-	TRBV16	TRBJ2-1	TGTGCCAGCAGCCAATTCGAGGGGGCGGGGGAGCAGTTCTTC	CASSQFEGAGEQFF